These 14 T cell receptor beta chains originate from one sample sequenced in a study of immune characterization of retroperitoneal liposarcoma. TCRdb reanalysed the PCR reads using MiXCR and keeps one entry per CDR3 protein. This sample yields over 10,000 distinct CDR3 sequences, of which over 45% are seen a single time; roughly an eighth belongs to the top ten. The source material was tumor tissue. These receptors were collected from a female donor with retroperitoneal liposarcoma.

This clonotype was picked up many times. As DNA, the CDR3 is TGTGCCAGCAGCCGGGGCCAAGAGACCCAGTTCTTC. It codes for CASSRGQETQFF. This chain connects TRBV6-1 to TRBJ2-1; the D gene could be TRBD1 or TRBD2 (5 bases each). The germline V gene encodes CDR1 MNHNS and CDR2 SASEGT. With 6 bases removed from V and 13 bases from J, the gap between germline ends came to 16 bases. This CDR3 is built from 12 residues.

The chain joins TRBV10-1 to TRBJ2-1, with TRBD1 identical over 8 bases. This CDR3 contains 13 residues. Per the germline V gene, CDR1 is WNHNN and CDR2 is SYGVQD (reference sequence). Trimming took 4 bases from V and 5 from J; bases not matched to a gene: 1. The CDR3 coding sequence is TGCGCCAGCAGTGGGACAGGGAACAATGAGCAGTTCTTC. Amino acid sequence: CASSGTGNNEQFF.

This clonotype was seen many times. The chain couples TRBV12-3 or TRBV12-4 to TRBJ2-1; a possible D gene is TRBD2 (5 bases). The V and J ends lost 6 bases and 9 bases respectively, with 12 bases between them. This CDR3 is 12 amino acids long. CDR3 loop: CASRLLGGEQFF. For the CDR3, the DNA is TGTGCCAGCAGGCTTCTAGGAGGTGAGCAGTTCTTC.

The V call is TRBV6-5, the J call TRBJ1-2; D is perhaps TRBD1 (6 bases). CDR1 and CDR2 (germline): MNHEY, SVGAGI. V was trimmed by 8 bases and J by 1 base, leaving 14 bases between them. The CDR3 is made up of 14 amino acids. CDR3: CASAEGGVNYGYTF. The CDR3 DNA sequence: TGTGCCAGCGCTGAGGGGGGGGTTAACTATGGCTACACCTTC.

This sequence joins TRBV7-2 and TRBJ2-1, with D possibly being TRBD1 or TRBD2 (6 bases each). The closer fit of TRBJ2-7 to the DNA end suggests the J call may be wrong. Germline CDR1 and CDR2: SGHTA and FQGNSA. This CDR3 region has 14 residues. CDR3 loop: CASRTDWGADEQYF. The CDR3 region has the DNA TGTGCCAGCAGGACCGATTGGGGGGCCGACGAGCAGTACTTC.

CDR3 DNA sequence: TGCGCCAGCAGTGAGTTTTCAGGCCAAGAGCAGTTCTTC. Translating gives CASSEFSGQEQFF. This rearrangement joins TRBV10-1 to TRBJ2-5, with no clear D. The tail of the sequence fits TRBJ2-1 better, so the J call may be wrong. CDR1 and CDR2 (germline): WNHNN, SYGVQD (reference sequence). The CDR3 is 13 amino acids.

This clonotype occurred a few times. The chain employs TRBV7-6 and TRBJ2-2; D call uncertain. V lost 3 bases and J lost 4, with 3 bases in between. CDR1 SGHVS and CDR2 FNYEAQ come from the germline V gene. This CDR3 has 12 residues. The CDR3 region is CASSFPTGELFF. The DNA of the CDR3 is TGTGCCAGCAGCTTCCCCACCGGGGAGCTGTTTTTT.

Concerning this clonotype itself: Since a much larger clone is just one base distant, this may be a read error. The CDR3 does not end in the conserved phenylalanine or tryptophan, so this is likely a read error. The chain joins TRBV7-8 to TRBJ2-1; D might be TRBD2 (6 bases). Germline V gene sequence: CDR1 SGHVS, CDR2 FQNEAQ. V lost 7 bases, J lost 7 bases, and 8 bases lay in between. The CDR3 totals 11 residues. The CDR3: CASTGGNEQFL. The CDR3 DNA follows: TGTGCCAGCACCGGAGGGAATGAGCAGTTCCTC.

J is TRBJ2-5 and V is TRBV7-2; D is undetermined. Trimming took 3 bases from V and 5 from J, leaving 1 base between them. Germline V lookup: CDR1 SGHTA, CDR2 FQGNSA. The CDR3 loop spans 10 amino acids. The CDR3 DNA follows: TGTGCCAGCAGCTTGGAGACCCAGTACTTC. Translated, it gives CASSLETQYF.

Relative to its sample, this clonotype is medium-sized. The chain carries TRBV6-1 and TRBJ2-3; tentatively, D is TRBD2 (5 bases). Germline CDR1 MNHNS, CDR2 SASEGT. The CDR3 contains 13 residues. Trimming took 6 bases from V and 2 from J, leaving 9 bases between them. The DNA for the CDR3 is TGTGCCAGCAGCCGGGATATCACAGATACGCAGTATTTT. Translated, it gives CASSRDITDTQYF.

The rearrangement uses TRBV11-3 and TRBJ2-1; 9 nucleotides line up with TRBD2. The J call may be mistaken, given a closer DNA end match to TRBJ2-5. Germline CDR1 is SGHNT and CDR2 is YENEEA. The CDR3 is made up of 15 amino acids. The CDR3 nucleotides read TGTGCCAGCAGCTTAGGACTAGCGGAACAAGAGACCCAGTACTTC. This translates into CASSLGLAEQETQYF.

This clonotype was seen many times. Here the CDR3 reads CASSSPGLAINEQYF. The DNA of the CDR3 is TGTGCCAGCAGTTCACCGGGACTAGCGATCAATGAGCAGTACTTC. The rearrangement uses TRBV7-3 and TRBJ2-1; 10 bases fit TRBD2. The J call is in doubt because the DNA end fits TRBJ2-7 better. This CDR3 has 15 amino acids. The V gene's germline CDR1 is SGHTA and CDR2 FQGTGA.

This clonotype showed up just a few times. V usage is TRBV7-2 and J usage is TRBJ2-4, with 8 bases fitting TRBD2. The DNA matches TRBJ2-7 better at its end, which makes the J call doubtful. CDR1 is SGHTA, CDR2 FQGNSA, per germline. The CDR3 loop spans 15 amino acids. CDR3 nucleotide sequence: TGTGCCAGCAGCTTAGCGGGGACTAGCTCCTACGAGCAGTACTTC. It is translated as CASSLAGTSSYEQYF.

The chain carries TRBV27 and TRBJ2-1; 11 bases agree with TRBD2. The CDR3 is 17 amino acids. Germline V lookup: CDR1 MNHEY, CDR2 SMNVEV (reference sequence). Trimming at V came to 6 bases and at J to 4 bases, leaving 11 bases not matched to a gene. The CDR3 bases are TGTGCCAGCAGACACATAGCGGGAGGGCCAAGATACAATGAGCAGTTCTTC. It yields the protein CASRHIAGGPRYNEQFF.